The rows below give T cell receptor beta chains drawn from one sample of a study of T cell clones after liver transplantation. Only in-frame clones appear in the TCRdb table, and some are missing; sequencing was by immunoSEQ multiplex PCR. The sample yields more than 95,000 clones, about 86% seen once. Sequencing was performed on CD4+ T cells from blood, taken about 50 months after liver transplant. The receptors derive from a human patient who received a liver transplant. Part of the T cell pool may stem from the graft donor. The CDR3 runs from the conserved cysteine through the conserved F or W. D genes are given only for firm matches. Expanded clones are given a class, and other clones once, few, many or no size at all.

TRBV28,TRBJ2-1,TRBD1,NA,15,CASSDRTGINHEQFF,TGTGCCAGCAGCGACCGGACAGGGATAAACCATGAGCAGTTCTTC
TRBV7-2,TRBJ2-1,TRBD2,NA,15,CASSWGAGLSNEQFF,TGTGCCAGCAGCTGGGGAGCGGGACTCTCCAATGAGCAGTTCTTC
TRBV7-2,TRBJ2-3,TRBD1,NA,16,CASSIGTGVGEGAQYF,TGTGCCAGCAGCATAGGGACAGGGGTAGGTGAGGGGGCGCAGTATTTT
TRBV2,TRBJ1-3,TRBD1,NA,15,CASSEQGGPGNTIYF,TGTGCCAGCAGTGAACAAGGGGGCCCTGGAAACACCATATATTTT
TRBV5-1,TRBJ1-4,NA,once,15,CASSLEGVNNEKLFF,TGCGCCAGCAGCTTGGAGGGGGTTAATAATGAAAAACTGTTTTTT
TRBV25-1,TRBJ2-2,NA,NA,17,CASSGNPPQGNTGELFF,TGTGCCAGCAGTGGCAACCCGCCACAGGGGAACACCGGGGAGCTGTTTTTT
TRBV7-9,TRBJ1-3,NA,NA,14,CASSLGTDGNTIYF,TGTGCCAGCAGCCTAGGGACCGACGGAAACACCATATATTTT
TRBV27,TRBJ1-4,TRBD1,NA,14,CASCRQGRFEKLFF,TGTGCCAGCTGTCGACAGGGGAGGTTCGAAAAACTGTTTTTT
TRBV4-2,TRBJ1-5,TRBD1,NA,15,CASSQAGTGVQPQHF,TGTGCCAGCAGCCAAGCCGGGACAGGGGTTCAGCCCCAGCATTTT
TRBV7-2,TRBJ2-3,NA,once,18,CASSFSPRLPRAQDTQYF,TGTGCCAGCAGCTTTAGCCCCCGACTACCCAGGGCACAAGATACGCAGTATTTT
TRBV9,TRBJ1-5,NA,NA,14,CASSVDYGRQPQHF,TGTGCCAGCAGCGTAGATTACGGGCGGCAGCCCCAGCATTTT
TRBV29-1,TRBJ1-5,TRBD1,NA,13,CSAQGQANQPQHF,TGCAGCGCCCAGGGACAGGCGAATCAGCCCCAGCATTTT
TRBV7-9,TRBJ2-2,NA,NA,14,CASRRAGNTGELFF,TGTGCCAGCAGAAGGGCAGGGAACACCGGGGAGCTGTTTTTT
TRBV29-1,TRBJ1-1,TRBD1,NA,13,CSGIRGGKTEAFF,TGCAGCGGAATCAGGGGGGGAAAAACTGAAGCTTTCTTT
TRBV5-1,TRBJ2-1,NA,NA,14,CASSLTGVLNEQFF,TGCGCCAGCAGCTTGACAGGAGTACTCAATGAGCAGTTCTTC
TRBV10-3,TRBJ2-7,TRBD1,NA,15,CAISEGPGQPYEQYF,TGTGCCATCAGTGAGGGACCGGGACAGCCTTACGAGCAGTACTTC
TRBV11-2,TRBJ1-6,TRBD1,NA,15,CASSYTTGNNSPLHF,TGTGCCAGCAGCTATACGACAGGGAATAATTCACCCCTCCACTTT
TRBV28,TRBJ2-7,TRBD2,NA,15,CASTRGLAGSYEQYF,TGTGCCAGCACCCGGGGACTAGCGGGATCCTACGAGCAGTACTTC
TRBV5-1,TRBJ2-5,TRBD2,NA,17,CASMRTSKSAGQETQYF,TGCGCCAGCATGCGGACTAGCAAGTCCGCGGGCCAAGAGACCCAGTACTTC
TRBV6-5,TRBJ2-7,NA,NA,14,CASSYGGGVYEQYF,TGTGCCAGCAGTTACGGAGGGGGTGTCTACGAGCAGTACTTC
TRBV19,TRBJ2-1,NA,few,16,CASSTLGVPGEAEQFF,TGTGCCAGTAGTACCCTGGGGGTCCCTGGTGAGGCTGAGCAGTTCTTC
TRBV5-5,TRBJ1-1,NA,NA,13,CASSLGGRTEAFF,TGTGCCAGCAGCTTGGGGGGTCGGACTGAAGCTTTCTTT
TRBV28,TRBJ2-5,NA,few,14,CASTTGQSQETQYF,TGTGCCAGCACCACCGGACAGAGCCAAGAGACCCAGTACTTC
TRBV29-1,TRBJ2-3,TRBD2,NA,13,CSTGLAVTDTQYF,TGCAGCACTGGACTAGCGGTCACAGATACGCAGTATTTT
TRBV5-1,TRBJ2-3,TRBD2,NA,16,CASSLALAGPTDTQYF,TGCGCCAGCAGCTTGGCCCTAGCGGGGCCCACAGATACGCAGTATTTT
TRBV19,TRBJ2-7,TRBD2,NA,18,CATSSGVAGGLIRYEQYF,TGTGCCACCTCATCGGGGGTAGCGGGAGGGCTTATTCGATACGAGCAGTACTTC
TRBV5-1,TRBJ1-4,TRBD1,NA,16,CASSPEGTRGPEKLFF,TGCGCCAGCAGCCCCGAGGGGACCAGGGGGCCCGAAAAACTGTTTTTT
TRBV4-1,TRBJ2-5,TRBD2,NA,16,CASSQVSTSGGETQYF,TGCGCCAGCAGCCAAGTTAGTACTAGCGGGGGTGAGACCCAGTACTTC
TRBV10-3,TRBJ2-1,TRBD1,once,14,CATAGDSSYNEQFF,TGTGCCACCGCCGGGGACAGCTCCTACAATGAGCAGTTCTTC
TRBV7-2,TRBJ2-3,NA,NA,16,CASSLGAPGPPDTQYF,TGTGCCAGCAGCTTAGGGGCCCCCGGACCTCCGGATACGCAGTATTTT
TRBV19,TRBJ2-7,TRBD1,NA,14,CASRVGTGVYEQYF,TGTGCCAGTAGAGTTGGGACAGGGGTTTACGAGCAGTACTTC
TRBV5-1,TRBJ2-3,NA,NA,15,CASSLANRNTDTQYF,TGCGCCAGCAGCTTGGCCAACCGGAACACAGATACGCAGTATTTT
TRBV18,TRBJ2-7,TRBD1,NA,12,CASSYTGEEQYF,TGTGCCAGCTCATACACAGGGGAAGAGCAGTACTTC
TRBV11-2,TRBJ2-3,NA,NA,14,CASSLGAGTDTQYF,TGTGCCAGCAGCTTAGGTGCCGGCACTGATACGCAGTATTTT
TRBV11-3,TRBJ2-3,NA,once,13,CASSLRGTDTQYF,TGTGCCAGCAGCTTAAGGGGGACGGATACGCAGTATTTT
TRBV2,TRBJ2-1,TRBD1,few,14,CASSWTGGRDEQFF,TGTGCCAGCAGCTGGACAGGGGGCAGGGATGAGCAGTTCTTC
TRBV18,TRBJ2-5,TRBD1,NA,13,CASSGQGRETQYF,TGTGCCAGCTCGGGACAGGGACGGGAGACCCAGTACTTC
TRBV28,TRBJ2-1,NA,NA,10,CASSLNEQFF,TGTGCCAGCAGTTTGAATGAGCAGTTCTTC
TRBV25-1,TRBJ2-7,TRBD1,NA,14,CASSVGQGAYEQYF,TGTGCCAGCAGTGTAGGACAGGGGGCCTACGAGCAGTACTTC
TRBV6-1,TRBJ1-6,NA,NA,12,CASSEAYSPLHF,TGTGCCAGCAGTGAAGCCTATTCACCCCTCCACTTT
TRBV11-3,TRBJ2-1,TRBD2,NA,15,CASSFGGGVNNEQFF,TGTGCCAGCAGCTTCGGGGGAGGGGTGAACAATGAGCAGTTCTTC